The sequence of this T cell receptor beta chain was determined in a study of blood T cell repertoires in COVID-19. Study overall: Acute and convalescent COVID-19 samples came from the United States, Italy and Spain. Nucleic acid was either cDNA or gDNA, and it came from T cells, B-cell-depleted T cells, or PBMCs.

Only in-frame clones appear in the TCRdb table, and some are missing; sequencing was by immunoSEQ multiplex PCR. Among around 100,000 clones listed, approximately 89% were seen once. This CDR3 is built from 16 residues. CDR1 is SGHTA and CDR2 is FQGNSA in the germline V gene. V shed 6 bases and J 3 bases; nucleotides not matched to a gene: 12. This TCR was recovered from a middle-aged man with acute or convalescent COVID-19. The sequencing sample was made of peripheral blood. This rearrangement joins TRBV7-2 to TRBJ2-3; 7 bases are shared with TRBD1. CDR3 nucleotides: TGTGCCAGCAGATTCAGGCTGGGACAGCTGACAGATACGCAGTATTTT. Translated, it gives CASRFRLGQLTDTQYF.